The rows below give T cell receptor beta chains drawn from one sample of a study of preoperative IRX-2 immunotherapy in early breast cancer. The data were produced by immunoSEQ multiplex PCR, yet TCRdb's version contains in-frame clones alone and is incomplete. The profile shows 4,000 or so clones, around 69% of them singletons. This specimen was tumor tissue, taken after IRX-2 immunotherapy. The origin of the receptors is a human donor with breast cancer. Both conserved end residues are part of each CDR3. D genes are given only for firm matches. Size is stated for part of the rows, as once, few or many counts, or as a class when the clone is expanded.

J | D | length | size | V | CDR3 | DNA
TRBJ1-5 | - | 14 | once | TRBV12-5 | CASGVRPGYQPQHF | TGTGCTAGTGGTGTAAGGCCGGGATATCAGCCCCAGCATTTT
TRBJ2-7 | - | 16 | - | TRBV6-4 | CASSPAGQTATYEQYF | TGTGCCAGCTCTCCAGCCGGACAGACAGCTACCTACGAGCAGTACTTC
TRBJ2-7 | - | 14 | - | TRBV28 | CATRTAGLLYEQYF | TGTGCCACCCGAACCGCAGGCCTTCTCTACGAGCAGTACTTC
TRBJ2-7 | - | 12 | - | TRBV19 | CASIGQFYEQYF | TGTGCCAGTATTGGACAGTTCTACGAGCAGTACTTC
TRBJ1-1 | - | 15 | - | TRBV28 | CASSFPGTRNTEAFF | TGTGCCAGCAGTTTCCCCGGGACAAGGAACACTGAAGCTTTCTTT
TRBJ2-5 | - | 14 | - | TRBV18 | CASSPPLSQETQYF | TGTGCCAGCTCACCACCCCTTAGCCAAGAGACCCAGTACTTC
TRBJ2-5 | TRBD2 | 19 | - | TRBV11-3 | CASSLTPGLAGDEGETQYF | TGTGCCAGCAGTCTCACCCCGGGACTAGCGGGGGATGAGGGAGAGACCCAGTACTTC
TRBJ1-1 | - | 13 | - | TRBV4-1 | CASSQGGRLEAFF | TGCGCCAGCAGCCAAGGCGGGAGGCTAGAAGCTTTCTTT
TRBJ2-7 | TRBD1 | 12 | - | TRBV6-8 | CASRTGDQEQYF | TGTGCCAGCAGGACAGGGGATCAGGAGCAGTACTTC
TRBJ1-1 | - | 13 | - | TRBV19 | CASSIQVNTEAFF | TGTGCCAGTAGTATCCAAGTGAACACTGAAGCTTTCTTT
TRBJ2-5 | TRBD2 | 13 | - | TRBV6-8 | CASSSLASETQYF | TGTGCCAGCAGTTCACTAGCGTCGGAGACCCAGTACTTC
TRBJ1-3 | TRBD1 | 17 | - | TRBV7-1 | CASSFQGQGFSGNTIYF | TGTGCCAGCAGCTTCCAGGGACAGGGATTCTCTGGAAACACCATATATTTT
TRBJ1-5 | - | 15 | large | TRBV11-3 | CASSPIMGSNQPQHF | TGTGCCAGCAGCCCGATAATGGGTAGCAATCAGCCCCAGCATTTT
TRBJ2-2 | - | 15 | few | TRBV12-2 | CANTQGALNTGELFF | TGTGCCAACACCCAGGGCGCCCTAAACACCGGGGAGCTGTTTTTT
TRBJ1-5 | TRBD1 | 15 | - | TRBV19 | CASSAGQAGNQPQHF | TGTGCCAGTAGCGCGGGACAGGCTGGGAATCAGCCCCAGCATTTT
TRBJ2-7 | TRBD1 | 13 | large | TRBV28 | CASKRTGTYEQYF | TGTGCCAGCAAACGGACAGGTACCTACGAGCAGTACTTC
TRBJ2-1 | TRBD2 | 15 | few | TRBV11-3 | CASSYPGLGYNEQFF | TGTGCCAGCAGCTATCCGGGACTAGGGTACAATGAGCAGTTCTTC
TRBJ2-2 | TRBD2 | 14 | large | TRBV6-8 | CAISQGGSTGELFF | TGTGCCATCAGTCAAGGCGGGAGTACCGGGGAGCTGTTTTTT